What follows are 15 T cell receptor beta chains derived from one specimen sequenced in a study of shared clonotypes between healthy human individuals. Produced via immunoSEQ multiplex PCR; TCRdb's table is partial and in-frame only. The sample comprises under 2,500,000 clones, approximately 96% of which are singletons, and about 0.13% rests with the top ten. The sample was naive CD4+ T cells sorted from blood. The subset denotes: CD45RA+ positively selected. These receptors originate from a man younger than 30 in good health.

CDR3 in amino acids: CASSAITEAFF. The CDR3 bases are TGTGCCAGCAGTGCCATCACTGAAGCTTTCTTT. This chain uses TRBV6-6 with TRBJ1-1; D call uncertain. The germline CDR1 and CDR2 sequences are MNHNY and SVGAGI (reference sequence). The CDR3 has 11 residues. Trimming cost V 5 bases and J 4 bases, with 5 bases left between them.

This clone was seen a single time. J is TRBJ1-5 and V is TRBV7-2; perhaps TRBD1 as D (6 bases). V lost 8 bases and J 2 bases, leaving 13 bases between the germline ends. The V gene's germline CDR1 is SGHTA and CDR2 FQGNSA. This CDR3 is 14 amino acids long. The DNA for the CDR3 is TGTGCCAGCCGGGGGGGCGGGGGCAATCAGCCCCAGCATTTT. Residues: CASRGGGGNQPQHF.

The chain is built from TRBV5-1 and TRBJ1-3; D remains ambiguous. There are 17 residues in the CDR3. V lost 1 base to trimming and J lost 1 base, with 15 bases between them. Germline CDR1 SGHRS, CDR2 YFSETQ. The CDR3 DNA reads TGCGCCAGCAGCTTGCAACCGGCCGATGGGTCTGGAAACACCATATATTTT. Translation gives CASSLQPADGSGNTIYF. Supplemented by reference TRBV5-1 and TRBJ1-3, the full variable domain reads KAGVTQTPRYLIKTRGQQVTLSCSPISGHRSVSWYQQTPGQGLQFLFEYFSETQRNKGNFPGRFSGRQFSNSRSEMNVSTLELGDSALYLCASSLQPADGSGNTIYFGEGSWLTVV.

The chain combines TRBV7-3 with TRBJ2-3; D call uncertain. Germline V CDR1 and CDR2: SGHTA, FQGTGA. Trimming took 3 bases from V and 1 from J, leaving 11 bases between them. CDR3 size: 15 residues. The CDR3 sequence is CASSLAFGGTDTQYF. Here the CDR3 DNA reads TGTGCCAGCAGCTTGGCCTTTGGGGGCACAGATACGCAGTATTTT.

A single count supports this clone. The V and J genes are TRBV10-2 and TRBJ2-1, with 9 positions matching TRBD1. The CDR3 covers 13 residues. Germline trimming cut 6 bases from V and 7 bases from J; bases unmatched to any gene: 4. Germline V gives CDR1 WSHSY, CDR2 SAAADI. The CDR3 DNA is TGCGCCAGCAGCGGACAGGGGAGGAATGAGCAGTTCTTC. Its translation: CASSGQGRNEQFF.

The chain couples TRBV2 to TRBJ2-3; possible D gene TRBD1, 5 bases. Trimming took off 4 bases at V and 2 bases at J, with 16 bases between the two ends. Germline V lookup: CDR1 SNHLY, CDR2 FYNNEI. The CDR3 spans 16 residues. The CDR3 nucleotides are TGTGCCAGCAGTGGTGCCTCAGGGTCGTTCACAGATACGCAGTATTTT. This codes for CASSGASGSFTDTQYF.

The chain joins TRBV6-5 to TRBJ1-1; D may be TRBD1 (6 bases). The CDR3 totals 14 residues. CDR1 is MNHEY and CDR2 is SVGAGI in the germline V gene. Between the trimmed V and J ends, which lost 4 bases and 2 bases, there was a span of 11 bases. The CDR3 is CASSSDRINTEAFF. In DNA form, the CDR3 reads TGTGCCAGCAGTTCCGACAGGATAAACACTGAAGCTTTCTTT.

The J gene is TRBJ2-7, the V gene TRBV9, with a tentative D call TRBD1 (5 bases). This CDR3 has 16 residues. Germline V gene lookup returns CDR1 SGDLS and CDR2 YYNGEE. Trimming left V 0 bases short and J 2 bases short, with 15 bases between. The CDR3 protein is CASSVAYQGRTYEQYF. The DNA for the CDR3 is TGTGCCAGCAGCGTAGCTTATCAGGGCCGTACCTACGAGCAGTACTTC.

The gene calls are TRBV5-1 and TRBJ2-3, with D possibly being TRBD1 or TRBD2 (6 bases each). Germline assignment: CDR1 SGHRS and CDR2 YFSETQ. Deletions cut 0 bases from V and 5 bases from J, with 13 bases between. CDR3 length: 15 residues. The DNA of the CDR3 is TGCGCCAGCAGCTTGGGGCAGGGGCGGGGAGATACGCAGTATTTT. Its protein product is CASSLGQGRGDTQYF.

The V gene is TRBV28, the J gene TRBJ2-7; 10 bases are shared with TRBD1. Germline CDR1 MDHEN, CDR2 SYDVKM. J gave up 3 bases and V 7 bases, and 9 bases lay outside the gene matches. The CDR3 is made up of 15 amino acids. CDR3 DNA: TGTGCCAGCACAGCATCCGGGACAGGGGACTACGAGCAGTACTTC. Translating gives CASTASGTGDYEQYF.

This chain links TRBV4-1 with TRBJ2-3, with D unclear. The CDR3 runs 17 residues. Germline-derived CDR1 and CDR2 are MGHRA and YSYEKL. The ends were cut back, 3 bases at V and 3 bases at J, with 19 bases in the middle. The CDR3 spells CASSQGRISPRTDTQYF. The CDR3 DNA is TGCGCCAGCAGCCAGGGCCGTATAAGCCCAAGGACAGATACGCAGTATTTT.

V and J are TRBV20-1 and TRBJ2-3; no definite D call. Deletions cut 8 bases from V and 1 base from J, with 4 bases between. CDR3 length equals 10 residues. Looked up from germline, CDR1 is DFQATT and CDR2 is SNEGSKA (reference sequence). The CDR3 DNA follows: TGCAGTAGGGGCACAGATACGCAGTATTTT. This translates into CSRGTDTQYF.

The DNA for the CDR3 is TGTGCCAGCAGCTTAGGGGGGGTAAAGGGTGAAAAACTGTTTTTT. Its translation is CASSLGGVKGEKLFF. The chain carries TRBV7-6 and TRBJ1-4; possible D gene TRBD1, 5 bases. The V end was cut by 1 base, the J end by 7 bases, with 13 bases between. The CDR3 is 15 amino acids. Germline values: CDR1 SGHVS, CDR2 FNYEAQ.

The V call is TRBV5-4, the J call TRBJ2-7; 11 bases agree with TRBD1. The junction had 8 bases not matched to a gene; V was cut back by 2 bases and J by 4 bases. The CDR3 sequence is 16 residues long. The germline V gene has CDR1 SGHNT and CDR2 YYREEE (reference sequence). The CDR3 coding sequence is TGTGCCAGCAGCTTCGTCATCGGACAGGGGGCTTACGAGCAGTACTTC. It yields the protein CASSFVIGQGAYEQYF.

This chain joins TRBV11-2 and TRBJ2-3; D is uncertain. V was trimmed by 5 bases and J by 4 bases, leaving 19 bases between them. Per germline, CDR1 SGHAT and CDR2 FQNNGV. This CDR3 spans 16 amino acids. In nucleotides, the CDR3 is TGTGCCAGCAGCCTGACCGGCAGGCTGCAGGCAGATACGCAGTATTTT. Translation gives CASSLTGRLQADTQYF.